This T cell receptor (beta chain) comes out of a study of blood T cell repertoires in COVID-19. About the research overall: Donors in the United States, Italy and Spain gave samples during acute or convalescent COVID-19. In each case, the material was cDNA or gDNA derived from T cells, B-cell-depleted T cells, or PBMCs.

Original methodology: Cell counts per sample came from amplifying reference gene primers. Clones were read by immunoSEQ multiplex PCR, and TCRdb kept only the in-frame ones, dropping some. V and J calls and clone size follow that table, whereas D and trimming were derived from the DNA. The table includes about 150,000 clones, roughly nine tenths detected once. CDR3 length: 14 residues. Trimming removed 4 bases at V and 6 bases at J, with 16 bases between. Germline V gene lookup returns CDR1 SGHDT and CDR2 YYEEEE. This TCR came from a woman in her 70s with acute or convalescent COVID-19. The source material was peripheral blood. The gene calls are TRBV5-6 and TRBJ1-1; D remains ambiguous. For the CDR3, the DNA is TGTGCCAGCAGCCCTGACACCCGGGGAGCTGAAGCTTTCTTT. It yields the protein CASSPDTRGAEAFF.